The rows below give T cell receptor beta chains drawn from one sample of a study of siplizumab effects on memory and regulatory T cells. This table comes from immunoSEQ multiplex PCR, and its TCRdb copy is limited to in-frame clones, with some not included. Here the sample spans more than 85,000 clones, roughly 92% being singletons. The sample comprised CD4+ T cells sorted from blood. These receptors were collected from a human donor in good health. Both conserved end residues are part of each CDR3. The D gene is left open where the match is weak. Expanded clones get a size class; other rows say once, few or many, or leave the size out.

13	NA	TRBV10-3	NA	TRBJ1-2	TGTGCCATCAGTGAGAGACAGAACTATGGCTACACCTTC	CAISERQNYGYTF
15	TRBD1	TRBV6-5	NA	TRBJ1-3	TGTGCCAGCAAGAAACAGGGGGCTACCGGAAACACCATATATTTT	CASKKQGATGNTIYF
14	NA	TRBV6-4	NA	TRBJ1-1	TGTGCCAGCAGTCCTAACACCCGTAACACTGAAGCTTTCTTT	CASSPNTRNTEAFF
16	NA	TRBV9	NA	TRBJ2-3	TGTGCCAGCAGCTCCCGGGTAGCTTCGAGCACAGATACGCAGTATTTT	CASSSRVASSTDTQYF
15	TRBD1	TRBV13	NA	TRBJ2-3	TGTGCCAGCAGCAACATACAGGGGAGCACAGATACGCAGTATTTT	CASSNIQGSTDTQYF
14	NA	TRBV6-5	NA	TRBJ2-7	TGTGCCAGCAGCCACCCAGGGGGGTCCTACGAGCAGTACTTC	CASSHPGGSYEQYF
14	NA	TRBV5-6	NA	TRBJ2-7	TGTGCCAGCAGCGATACGCGGGTCTCCTACGAGCAGTACTTC	CASSDTRVSYEQYF
12	NA	TRBV6-1	NA	TRBJ1-1	TGTGCCAGCAGTGAAGCGGGGGGGGAAGCTTTCTTT	CASSEAGGEAFF
16	NA	TRBV19	once	TRBJ1-4	TGTGCCAGTAGTATGCGGGGGGCCCCTCCTAATGAAAAACTGTTTTTT	CASSMRGAPPNEKLFF
16	NA	TRBV4-1	NA	TRBJ2-1	TGCGCCAGCAGCCAAGATGGCCAGCCCCACTACAATGAGCAGTTCTTC	CASSQDGQPHYNEQFF
15	NA	TRBV6-5	NA	TRBJ1-4	TGTGCCAGCAGTTACAGCTTTAGGACTAATGAAAAACTGTTTTTT	CASSYSFRTNEKLFF
16	TRBD1	TRBV5-1	NA	TRBJ2-3	TGCGCCAGCAGCTTGGCCCGCGACAGGGGTACAGATACGCAGTATTTT	CASSLARDRGTDTQYF
16	TRBD1	TRBV18	NA	TRBJ2-2	TGTGCCAGCCACAAAGGGGGCGCTGAGAACACCGGGGAGCTGTTTTTT	CASHKGGAENTGELFF
15	TRBD1	TRBV4-1	once	TRBJ1-6	TGCGCCAGCAGCCAAGTGGCAGGGGGCAAATCACCCCTCCACTTT	CASSQVAGGKSPLHF
13	TRBD1	TRBV18	few	TRBJ1-1	TGTGCCAGCTCAACAGGGGAGAACACTGAAGCTTTCTTT	CASSTGENTEAFF
11	NA	TRBV6-1	NA	TRBJ1-1	TGTGCCAGCACGGGTGGCACTGAAGCTTTCTTT	CASTGGTEAFF
14	NA	TRBV5-4	NA	TRBJ1-3	TGTGCCAGCAGCTTGGTAGGGGCTGGAAACACCATATATTTT	CASSLVGAGNTIYF
14	NA	TRBV7-9	NA	TRBJ2-3	TGTGCCAGCAGCTTACTCAGGGGAGGAGATACGCAGTATTTT	CASSLLRGGDTQYF
12	NA	TRBV6-1	NA	TRBJ2-3	TGTGCCAGCAGTGGGGACAAAGATACGCAGTATTTT	CASSGDKDTQYF
14	TRBD1	TRBV19	NA	TRBJ2-2	TGTGCCAGTAGTATTCAGGGGGCGGCCGGGGAGCTGTTTTTT	CASSIQGAAGELFF
15	NA	TRBV18	NA	TRBJ2-7	TGTGCCAGCTCACCGTTGGCGGGGAACCACCACGAGCAGTACTTC	CASSPLAGNHHEQYF
14	NA	TRBV5-1	NA	TRBJ1-5	TGCGCCAGCAGCTTGGCCTCTGTGGGTCAGCCCCAGCATTTT	CASSLASVGQPQHF
14	TRBD1	TRBV5-1	NA	TRBJ2-7	TGCGCCAGCAGCTCCACAGGGGGCGGGTACGAGCAGTACTTC	CASSSTGGGYEQYF
13	TRBD2	TRBV2	NA	TRBJ2-1	TGTGCCAGCAGTCCAACCGGACTAGCCGGGGGGTTCTTC	CASSPTGLAGGFF
11	NA	TRBV18	NA	TRBJ2-5	TGTGCCAGCTCACCCGGGGAGACCCAGTACTTC	CASSPGETQYF
16	NA	TRBV7-9	once	TRBJ2-2	TGTGCCAGCAGCTCCAAGGCCACCCCAAACACCGGGGAGCTGTTTTTT	CASSSKATPNTGELFF
17	NA	TRBV18	once	TRBJ1-5	TGTGCCAGCTCACCAGACAGGCGGACATATAGCAATCAGCCCCAGCATTTT	CASSPDRRTYSNQPQHF
13	TRBD1	TRBV9	NA	TRBJ1-2	TGTGCCAGCAGCGTAGAGGGGGCTTTGGGCTACACCTTC	CASSVEGALGYTF
13	NA	TRBV6-5	NA	TRBJ1-1	TGTGCCAGCAGTAGGGCAGCCAGATCTGAAGCTTTCTTT	CASSRAARSEAFF
15	TRBD2	TRBV19	NA	TRBJ2-1	TGTGCCAGTAGGATCTCCGGGACTAGCGGGGAACGGCAGTTCTTC	CASRISGTSGERQFF
17	TRBD1	TRBV7-2	NA	TRBJ1-3	TGTGCCAGCAGCTACGGGGGACAGGGGGTCTCTGGAAACACCATATATTTT	CASSYGGQGVSGNTIYF
15	NA	TRBV6-1	NA	TRBJ1-5	TGTGCCATCAGTGAATCCGGACCGCAGGGTCAGCCCCAGCATTTT	CAISESGPQGQPQHF
15	TRBD1	TRBV19	NA	TRBJ2-5	TGTGCCAGTAGTATGCTAGGACAGGGGGAAGAGACCCAGTACTTC	CASSMLGQGEETQYF
15	NA	TRBV4-1	NA	TRBJ2-3	TGCGCCAGCAGCCGACTTTGGACGGGAGCGGATACGCAGTATTTT	CASSRLWTGADTQYF
13	NA	TRBV29-1	NA	TRBJ1-2	TGCAGCGTTGAAGAGTCTTCACACTTGGGCTACACCTTC	CSVEESSHLGYTF
15	TRBD1	TRBV27	NA	TRBJ2-5	TGTGCCAGCAGTTTTTCCACCGGGACAGGTTACGAGGAGTACTTC	CASSFSTGTGYEEYF
14	TRBD1	TRBV5-6	once	TRBJ1-2	TGTGCCAGCAGCATACAGGGGAGGGGCTATGGCTACACCTTC	CASSIQGRGYGYTF
12	NA	TRBV6-1	NA	TRBJ2-3	TGTGCCTCTACCGACAACACAGATACGCAGTATTTT	CASTDNTDTQYF
15	TRBD2	TRBV6-1	NA	TRBJ2-3	TGTGCCTCGAGCGGGGGGAGAACTAGCACAGATACGCAGTATTTT	CASSGGRTSTDTQYF
15	TRBD2	TRBV5-1	NA	TRBJ2-7	TGCGCCAGCAGCTTGCCCAGCGGGAGTACCTACGAGCAGTACTTC	CASSLPSGSTYEQYF
15	NA	TRBV19	NA	TRBJ2-7	TGTGCCAGTAGTCGCTCCGGGACTCAGAACTACGAGCAGTACTTC	CASSRSGTQNYEQYF
15	NA	TRBV7-9	once	TRBJ2-1	TGTGCCAGCAGCTTACGGCGGAACTTCTACAATGAGCAGTTCTTC	CASSLRRNFYNEQFF
14	NA	TRBV11-2	NA	TRBJ1-1	TGTGCCAGCAGCTTAGTCCGGGAGGGGACTGAAGCTTTCTTT	CASSLVREGTEAFF
13	TRBD1	TRBV5-8	NA	TRBJ1-1	TGTGCCAGCAGCCTCCAGGGGGGGACTGAAGCTTTCTTT	CASSLQGGTEAFF
11	NA	TRBV11-3	NA	TRBJ2-2	TGTGCCAGCAGCGGAGGCGGGGAGCTGTTTTTT	CASSGGGELFF
15	TRBD2	TRBV5-4	NA	TRBJ2-7	TGTGCCAGCAGCCCGACTAGCGCCTCTACCTACGAGCAGTACTTC	CASSPTSASTYEQYF
15	NA	TRBV6-1	NA	TRBJ2-7	TGTGCCAGCAGTGGTTACGGGAAGTTATCCTACGAGCAGTACTTC	CASSGYGKLSYEQYF
13	NA	TRBV10-3	NA	TRBJ2-5	TGTGCCATCAGTGATTGGGGAAAGGAGACCCAGTACTTC	CAISDWGKETQYF
14	TRBD1	TRBV5-1	NA	TRBJ2-7	TGCGCCAGCAGCTTCGGGACAGGGGGTGTCGAGCAGTACTTC	CASSFGTGGVEQYF
14	NA	TRBV5-4	NA	TRBJ2-4	TGTGCCAGCAGCTTACCTGGTCGGAGAAACATTCAGTACTTC	CASSLPGRRNIQYF
17	NA	TRBV21-1	NA	TRBJ2-4	TGTGCCAGCAGCAAAGCGACAGGAGGGGTAGCCAAAAACATTCAGTACTTC	CASSKATGGVAKNIQYF
15	NA	TRBV6-6	NA	TRBJ2-1	TGTGCCAGCAGGGCTAGGGGGGAGGGCCGGGATGAGCAGTTCTTC	CASRARGEGRDEQFF
13	NA	TRBV9	NA	TRBJ1-3	TGTGCCAGTAAGAGGGCGGGTGGAAACACCATATATTTT	CASKRAGGNTIYF
13	NA	TRBV9	NA	TRBJ2-5	TGTGCCAGCAGCGTAGATAGCCAAGAGACCCAGTACTTC	CASSVDSQETQYF
11	NA	TRBV5-1	NA	TRBJ2-5	TGCGCCAGCAGCTTAGAAGAGACCCAGTACTTC	CASSLEETQYF